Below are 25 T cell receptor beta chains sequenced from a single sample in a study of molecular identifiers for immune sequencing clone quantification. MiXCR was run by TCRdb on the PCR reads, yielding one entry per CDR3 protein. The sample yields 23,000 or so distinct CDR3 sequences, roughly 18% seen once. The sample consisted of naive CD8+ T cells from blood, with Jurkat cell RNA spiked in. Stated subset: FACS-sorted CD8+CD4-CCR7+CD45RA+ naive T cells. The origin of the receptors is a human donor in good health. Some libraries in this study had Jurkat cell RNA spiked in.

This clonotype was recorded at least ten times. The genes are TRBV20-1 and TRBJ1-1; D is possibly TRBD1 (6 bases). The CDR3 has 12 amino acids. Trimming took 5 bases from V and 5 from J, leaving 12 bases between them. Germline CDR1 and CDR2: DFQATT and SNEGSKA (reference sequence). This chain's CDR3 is CSAPRGQTEAFF. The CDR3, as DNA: TGCAGTGCTCCAAGGGGACAAACTGAAGCTTTCTTT.

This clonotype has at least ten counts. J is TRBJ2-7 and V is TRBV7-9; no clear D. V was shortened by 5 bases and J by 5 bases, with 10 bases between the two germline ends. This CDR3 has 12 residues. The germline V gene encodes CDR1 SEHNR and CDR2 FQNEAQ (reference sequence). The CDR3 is CASSPAPHEQYF. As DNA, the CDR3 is TGTGCCAGCAGCCCCGCCCCCCACGAGCAGTACTTC.

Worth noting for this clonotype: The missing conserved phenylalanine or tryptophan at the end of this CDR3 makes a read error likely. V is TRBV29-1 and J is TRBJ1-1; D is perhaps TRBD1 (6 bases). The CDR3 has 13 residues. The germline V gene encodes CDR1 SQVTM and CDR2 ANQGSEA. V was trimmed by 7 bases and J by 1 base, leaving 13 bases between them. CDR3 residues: CSAKQGPNTEAFL. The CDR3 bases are TGCAGCGCGAAACAGGGCCCGAACACTGAAGCTTTCTTA.

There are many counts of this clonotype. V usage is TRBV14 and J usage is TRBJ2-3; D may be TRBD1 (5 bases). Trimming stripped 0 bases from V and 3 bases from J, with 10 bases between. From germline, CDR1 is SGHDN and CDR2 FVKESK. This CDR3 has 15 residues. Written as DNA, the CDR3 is TGTGCCAGCAGCCAAGAGGGGCTTTGGACAGATACGCAGTATTTT. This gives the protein CASSQEGLWTDTQYF.

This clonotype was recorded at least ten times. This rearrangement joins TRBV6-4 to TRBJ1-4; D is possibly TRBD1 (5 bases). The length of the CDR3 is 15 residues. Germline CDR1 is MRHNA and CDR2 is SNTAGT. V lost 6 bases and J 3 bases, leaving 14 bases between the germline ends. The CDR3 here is CASSPTGLANEKLFF. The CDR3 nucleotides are TGTGCCAGCAGCCCAACAGGCTTGGCTAATGAAAAACTGTTTTTT.

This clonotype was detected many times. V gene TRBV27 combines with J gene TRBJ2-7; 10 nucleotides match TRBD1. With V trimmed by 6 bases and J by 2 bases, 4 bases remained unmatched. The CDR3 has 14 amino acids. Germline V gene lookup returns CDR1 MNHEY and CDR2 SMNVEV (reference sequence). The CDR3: CASRRTGGPYEQYF. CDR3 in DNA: TGTGCCAGCAGGCGGACAGGGGGACCCTACGAGCAGTACTTC.

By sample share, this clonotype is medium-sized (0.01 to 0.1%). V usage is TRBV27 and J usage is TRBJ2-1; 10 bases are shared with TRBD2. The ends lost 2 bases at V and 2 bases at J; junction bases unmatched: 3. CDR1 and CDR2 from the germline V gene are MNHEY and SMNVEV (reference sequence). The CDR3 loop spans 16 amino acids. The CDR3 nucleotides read TGTGCCAGCAGTTTAACTAGCGGGGCCACCTACAATGAGCAGTTCTTC. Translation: CASSLTSGATYNEQFF.

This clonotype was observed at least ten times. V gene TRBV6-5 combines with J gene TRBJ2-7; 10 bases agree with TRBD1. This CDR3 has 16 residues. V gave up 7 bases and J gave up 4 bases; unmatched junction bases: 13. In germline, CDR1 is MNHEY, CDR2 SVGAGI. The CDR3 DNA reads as TGTGCCAGCACCATAATAACCGGGACAGGGGTGTACGAGCAGTACTTC. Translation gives CASTIITGTGVYEQYF.

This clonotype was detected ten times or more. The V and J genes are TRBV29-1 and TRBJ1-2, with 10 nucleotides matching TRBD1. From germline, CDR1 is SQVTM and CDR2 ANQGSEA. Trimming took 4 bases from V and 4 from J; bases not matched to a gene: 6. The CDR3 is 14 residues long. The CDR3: CSVVETGGAYGYTF. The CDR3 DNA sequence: TGCAGCGTTGTGGAGACAGGGGGCGCCTATGGCTACACCTTC.

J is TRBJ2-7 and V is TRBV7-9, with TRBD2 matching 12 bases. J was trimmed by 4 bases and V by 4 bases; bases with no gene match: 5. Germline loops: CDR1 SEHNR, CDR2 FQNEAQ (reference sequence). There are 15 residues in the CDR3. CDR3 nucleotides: TGTGCCAGCAGCTCGGGACTAGCGGGTGATTACGAGCAGTACTTC. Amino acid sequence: CASSSGLAGDYEQYF.

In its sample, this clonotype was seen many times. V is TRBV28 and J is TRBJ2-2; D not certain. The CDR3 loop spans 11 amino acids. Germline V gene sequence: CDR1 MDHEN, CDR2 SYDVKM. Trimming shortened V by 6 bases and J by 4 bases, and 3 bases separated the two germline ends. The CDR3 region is CASSPTGELFF. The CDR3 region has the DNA TGTGCCAGCAGCCCCACCGGGGAGCTGTTTTTT.

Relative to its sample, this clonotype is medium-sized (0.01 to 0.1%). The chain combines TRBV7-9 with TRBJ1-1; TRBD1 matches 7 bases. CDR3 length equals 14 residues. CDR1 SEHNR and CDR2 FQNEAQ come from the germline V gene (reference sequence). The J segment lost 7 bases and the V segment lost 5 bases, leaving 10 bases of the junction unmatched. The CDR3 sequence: CASSKTGTELEAFF. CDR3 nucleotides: TGTGCCAGCAGCAAAACCGGGACAGAGCTTGAAGCTTTCTTT. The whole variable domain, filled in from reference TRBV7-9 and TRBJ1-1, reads DTGVSQNPRHKITKRGQNVTFRCDPISEHNRLYWYRQTLGQGPEFLTYFQNEAQLEKSRLLSDRFSAERPKGSFSTLEIQRTEQGDSAMYLCASSKTGTELEAFFGQGTRLTVV.

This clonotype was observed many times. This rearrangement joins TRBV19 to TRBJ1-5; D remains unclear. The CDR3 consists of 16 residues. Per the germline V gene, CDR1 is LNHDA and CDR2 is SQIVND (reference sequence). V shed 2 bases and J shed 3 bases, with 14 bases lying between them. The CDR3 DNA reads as TGTGCCAGTAGTATACTGGCCTTAAGCGCCAATCAGCCCCAGCATTTT. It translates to CASSILALSANQPQHF.

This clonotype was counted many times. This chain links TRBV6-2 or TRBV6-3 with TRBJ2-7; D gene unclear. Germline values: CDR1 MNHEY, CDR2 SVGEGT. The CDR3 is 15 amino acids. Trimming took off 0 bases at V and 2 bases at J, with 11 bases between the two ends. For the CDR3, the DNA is TGTGCCAGCAGTTACTCGATTGACGGGCCCTACGAGCAGTACTTC. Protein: CASSYSIDGPYEQYF.

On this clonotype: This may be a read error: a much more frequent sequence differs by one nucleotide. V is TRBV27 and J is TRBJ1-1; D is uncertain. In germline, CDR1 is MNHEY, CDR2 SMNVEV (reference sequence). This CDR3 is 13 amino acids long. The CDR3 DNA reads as TGTGCCAGCAGTTTATTCCCGGGCACTGAAGCTTCCTTT. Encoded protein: CASSLFPGTEASF.

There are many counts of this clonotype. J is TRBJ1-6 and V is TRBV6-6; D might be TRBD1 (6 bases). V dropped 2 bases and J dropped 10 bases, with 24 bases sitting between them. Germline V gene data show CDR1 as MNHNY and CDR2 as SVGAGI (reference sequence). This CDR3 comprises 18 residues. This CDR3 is CASSYIFQGIGRESPLHF. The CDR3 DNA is TGTGCCAGCAGTTACATATTCCAGGGGATAGGGAGGGAATCACCCCTCCACTTT.

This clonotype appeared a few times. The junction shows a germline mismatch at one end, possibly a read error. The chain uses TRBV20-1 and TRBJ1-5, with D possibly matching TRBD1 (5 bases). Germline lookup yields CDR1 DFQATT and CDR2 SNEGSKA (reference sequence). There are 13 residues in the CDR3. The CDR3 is CGASLAGSPPQHF. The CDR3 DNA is TGCGGTGCTAGTTTAGCAGGGTCACCGCCCCAGCATTTT.

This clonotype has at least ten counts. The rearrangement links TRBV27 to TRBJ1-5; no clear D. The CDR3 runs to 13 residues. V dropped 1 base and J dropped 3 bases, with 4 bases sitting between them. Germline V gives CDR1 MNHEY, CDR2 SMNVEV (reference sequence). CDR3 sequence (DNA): TGTGCCAGCAGTTTATTAGCCAATCAGCCCCAGCATTTT. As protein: CASSLLANQPQHF.

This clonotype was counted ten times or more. CDR3 DNA sequence: TGCGCCAGCAGCCAAGAAGGTCGGAGCACAGATACGCAGTATTTT. It encodes CASSQEGRSTDTQYF. V usage is TRBV4-1 and J usage is TRBJ2-3; D ambiguous. Germline lookup yields CDR1 MGHRA and CDR2 YSYEKL. The CDR3 sequence is 15 residues long. The ends were cut back, 0 bases at V and 0 bases at J, with 7 bases in the middle.

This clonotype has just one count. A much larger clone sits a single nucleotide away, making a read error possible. Written as DNA, the CDR3 is TGTGCCAGCACCAAGGGGACTAGCGGTTACAATGAGCAGTTCTTC. This codes for CASTKGTSGYNEQFF. This chain uses TRBV2 with TRBJ2-1; 11 nucleotides align to TRBD2. Looked up from germline, CDR1 is SNHLY and CDR2 is FYNNEI. This CDR3 region has 15 residues. V was pared by 7 bases and J by 4 bases, with 6 bases of the junction left unmatched.

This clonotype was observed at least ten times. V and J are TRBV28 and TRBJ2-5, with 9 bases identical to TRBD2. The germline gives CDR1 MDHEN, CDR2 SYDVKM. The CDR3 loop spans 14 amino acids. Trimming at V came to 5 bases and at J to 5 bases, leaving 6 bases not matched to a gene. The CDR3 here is CASSPGLATETQYF. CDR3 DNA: TGTGCCAGCAGTCCAGGACTAGCGACGGAGACCCAGTACTTC. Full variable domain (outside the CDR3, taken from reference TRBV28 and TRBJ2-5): DVKVTQSSRYLVKRTGEKVFLECVQDMDHENMFWYRQDPGLGLRLIYFSYDVKMKEKGDIPEGYSVSREKKERFSLILESASTNQTSMYLCASSPGLATETQYFGPGTRLLVL.

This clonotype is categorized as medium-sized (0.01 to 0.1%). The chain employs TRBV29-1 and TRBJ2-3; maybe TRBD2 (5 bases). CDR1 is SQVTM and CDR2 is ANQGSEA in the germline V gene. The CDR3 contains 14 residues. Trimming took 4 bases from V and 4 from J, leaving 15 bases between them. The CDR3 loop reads CSVAGLEGADTQYF. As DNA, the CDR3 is TGCAGCGTTGCGGGTCTCGAGGGAGCAGATACGCAGTATTTT.

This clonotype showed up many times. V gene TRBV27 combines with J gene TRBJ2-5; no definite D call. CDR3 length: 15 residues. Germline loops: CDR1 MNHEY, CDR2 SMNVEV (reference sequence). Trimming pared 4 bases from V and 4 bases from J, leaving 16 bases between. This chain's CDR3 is CASSSFGRVRETQYF. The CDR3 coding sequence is TGTGCCAGCAGTTCATTCGGTAGGGTTCGAGAGACCCAGTACTTC.

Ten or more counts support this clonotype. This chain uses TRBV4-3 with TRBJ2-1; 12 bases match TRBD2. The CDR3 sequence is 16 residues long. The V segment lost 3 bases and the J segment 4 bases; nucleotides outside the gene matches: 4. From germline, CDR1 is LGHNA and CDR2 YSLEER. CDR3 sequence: CASSQRLAGAYNEQFF. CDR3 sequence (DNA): TGCGCCAGCAGCCAGAGACTAGCGGGGGCATACAATGAGCAGTTCTTC.

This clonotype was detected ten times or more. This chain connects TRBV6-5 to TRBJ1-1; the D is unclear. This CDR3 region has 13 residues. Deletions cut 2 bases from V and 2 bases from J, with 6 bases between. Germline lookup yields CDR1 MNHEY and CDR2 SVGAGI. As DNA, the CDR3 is TGTGCCAGCAGTTACGAGGGTAACACTGAAGCTTTCTTT. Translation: CASSYEGNTEAFF.